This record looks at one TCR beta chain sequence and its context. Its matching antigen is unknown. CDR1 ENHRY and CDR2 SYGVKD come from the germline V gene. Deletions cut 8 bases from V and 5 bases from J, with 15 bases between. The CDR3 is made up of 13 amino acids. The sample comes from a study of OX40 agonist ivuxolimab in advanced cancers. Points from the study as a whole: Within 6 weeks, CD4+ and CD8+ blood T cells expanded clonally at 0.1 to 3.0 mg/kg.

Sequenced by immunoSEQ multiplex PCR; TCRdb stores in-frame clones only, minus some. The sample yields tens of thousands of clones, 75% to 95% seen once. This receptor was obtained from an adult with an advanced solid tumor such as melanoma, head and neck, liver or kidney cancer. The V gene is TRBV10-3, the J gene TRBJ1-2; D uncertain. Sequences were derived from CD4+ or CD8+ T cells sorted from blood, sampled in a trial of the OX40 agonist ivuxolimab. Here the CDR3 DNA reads TGTGCCATCTGGGATGAATCTCCATATGGCTACACCTTC. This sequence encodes CAIWDESPYGYTF.